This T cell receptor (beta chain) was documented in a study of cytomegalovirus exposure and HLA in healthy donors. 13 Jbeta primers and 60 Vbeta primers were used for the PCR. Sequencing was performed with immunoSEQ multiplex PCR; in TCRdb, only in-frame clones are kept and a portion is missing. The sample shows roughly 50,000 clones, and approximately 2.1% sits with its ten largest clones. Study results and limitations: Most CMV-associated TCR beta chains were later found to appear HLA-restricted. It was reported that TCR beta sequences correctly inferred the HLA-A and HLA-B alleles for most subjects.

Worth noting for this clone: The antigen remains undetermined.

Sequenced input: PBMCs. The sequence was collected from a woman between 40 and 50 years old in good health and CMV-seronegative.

This CDR3 reads CASTLGQLFSTDTQYF. CDR3 sequence (DNA): TGTGCCAGTACCCTGGGACAACTATTTAGCACAGATACGCAGTATTTT. The rearrangement links TRBV19 to TRBJ2-3, with D possibly being TRBD1 (6 bases). V was pared by 7 bases and J by 0 bases, with 17 bases between. CDR3 size: 16 residues. The germline gives CDR1 LNHDA, CDR2 SQIVND (reference sequence).